Each of the 32 T cell receptor beta chains below was sequenced from the same sample in a study of cytomegalovirus exposure and HLA in healthy donors. Primers for the PCR totalled 60 Vbeta and 13 Jbeta. Sequencing used immunoSEQ multiplex PCR; TCRdb keeps in-frame clones, though not all of them. The data hold roughly 140,000 clones, with approximately 77% observed a single time. Sequenced material: PBMCs. These receptors were obtained from a man between 18 and 35 years old in good health and CMV-seronegative.

Written as DNA, the CDR3 is TGCGCCAGCAGCATACAGGGGACCGGGGAGCTGTTTTTT. Translating it yields CASSIQGTGELFF. The chain couples TRBV5-1 to TRBJ2-2; TRBD1 matches at 7 bases. V lost 4 bases and J lost 5; bases outside the gene matches: 2. There are 13 residues in the CDR3. From germline, CDR1 is SGHRS and CDR2 YFSETQ.

J is TRBJ1-6 and V is TRBV9; D is unclear. V was pared by 6 bases and J by 10 bases, with 17 bases between. The CDR3 extends over 14 amino acids. The germline CDR1 and CDR2 sequences are SGDLS and YYNGEE. CDR3 DNA: TGTGCCAGCACCAGAACCCAAGAGGGATCACCCCTCCACTTT. It codes for CASTRTQEGSPLHF.

This chain uses TRBV19 with TRBJ1-3, with 7 nucleotides matching TRBD1. CDR3 length equals 15 residues. CDR1 is LNHDA and CDR2 is SQIVND in the germline V gene (reference sequence). V gave up 6 bases and J gave up 0 bases; unmatched junction bases: 5. The CDR3 coding sequence is TGTGCCAGTAGCAGGGGGGAGAGCTCTGGAAACACCATATATTTT. As protein: CASSRGESSGNTIYF.

Remarks on this clone: A junction boundary mismatches the germline segment, possibly from a read error. The chain uses TRBV7-9 and TRBJ2-1, with 9 nucleotides matching TRBD2. Germline V gene data show CDR1 as SEHNR and CDR2 as FQNEAQ (reference sequence). The CDR3 is 16 amino acids. The CDR3 nucleotides are TGTTCCAGCAGCTTTTGGGCGGGGGGGACGTACAATGAGCAGTTCTTC. Its protein product is CSSSFWAGGTYNEQFF.

Of note for this clone: The junction departs from germline at one end; a sequencing error may be responsible. The genes are TRBV7-9 and TRBJ2-2, with 8 bases fitting TRBD1. From germline, CDR1 is SEHNR and CDR2 FQNEAQ (reference sequence). The length of the CDR3 is 14 residues. The DNA of the CDR3 is TGTTCCAGCAGCTTACAGGGGGGCACCGGGGAGCTGTTTTTT. Translating gives CSSSLQGGTGELFF.

This chain joins TRBV19 and TRBJ2-2, with TRBD1 as a possible D gene (6 bases). Germline V gene lookup returns CDR1 LNHDA and CDR2 SQIVND (reference sequence). V was trimmed by 7 bases and J by 3 bases, leaving 18 bases between them. The CDR3 loop spans 16 amino acids. The CDR3: CASKRWSEGDTGELFF. CDR3 in DNA: TGTGCCAGTAAACGTTGGTCCGAGGGGGACACCGGGGAGCTGTTTTTT. Together with reference TRBV19 and TRBJ2-2, the CDR3 gives the full variable domain: DGGITQSPKYLFRKEGQNVTLSCEQNLNHDAMYWYRQDPGQGLRLIYYSQIVNDFQKGDIAEGYSVSREKKESFPLTVTSAQKNPTAFYLCASKRWSEGDTGELFFGEGSRLTVL.

Worth noting for this clone: At one end, the junction sequence differs from germline, possibly due to a read error. The genes are TRBV7-9 and TRBJ1-2, with a possible D match to TRBD1 (5 bases). The CDR3 is made up of 13 amino acids. Germline CDR1 SEHNR, CDR2 FQNEAQ (reference sequence). The CDR3 here is CSSSLQEDYGYTF. The CDR3 DNA reads TGTTCCAGCAGCTTACAGGAAGACTATGGCTACACCTTC.

The chain couples TRBV30 to TRBJ2-7; D may be TRBD2 (5 bases). The germline gives CDR1 GTSNPN, CDR2 SVGIG (reference sequence). The V gene lost 1 base and the J gene lost 1 base, with 11 bases spanning the gap. The CDR3 extends over 14 amino acids. CDR3 in DNA: TGTGCCTGGAGTGCGCCACTAGTATCCTACGAGCAGTACTTC. Protein: CAWSAPLVSYEQYF.

The chain links TRBV2 to TRBJ2-7, with a tentative D call TRBD1 (6 bases). This CDR3 spans 13 amino acids. With 6 bases removed from V and 3 bases from J, the gap between germline ends came to 12 bases. Germline V lookup: CDR1 SNHLY, CDR2 FYNNEI. The chain's CDR3 is CASRQDSFYEQYF. The CDR3 DNA sequence: TGTGCCAGCAGGCAGGACAGCTTCTACGAGCAGTACTTC.

The chain recombines TRBV2 with TRBJ2-1, with 8 bases that match TRBD2. In germline, CDR1 is SNHLY, CDR2 FYNNEI. Germline trimming cut 4 bases from V and 9 bases from J; bases unmatched to any gene: 8. The CDR3 runs to 14 residues. This CDR3 is CASSVGGRNGEQFF. The CDR3, as DNA: TGTGCCAGCAGTGTAGGCGGGAGGAACGGTGAGCAGTTCTTC. The full variable domain, completed using reference TRBV2 and TRBJ2-1, is EPEVTQTPSHQVTQMGQEVILRCVPISNHLYFYWYRQILGQKVEFLVSFYNNEISEKSEIFDDQFSVERPDGSNFTLKIRSTKLEDSAMYFCASSVGGRNGEQFFGPGTRLTVL.

CDR3 in DNA: TGTGCCAGTAGTTTCGCGGCGCATGGGCAGTTCTTC. Protein sequence: CASSFAAHGQFF. J is TRBJ2-1 and V is TRBV19; no reliable D call. CDR3 length equals 12 residues. Germline V gene data show CDR1 as LNHDA and CDR2 as SQIVND (reference sequence). The V end lost 5 bases, the J end lost 12 bases, and 14 bases lay between the germline ends.

This clone was observed a single time. The rearrangement joins TRBV10-3 to TRBJ2-7; D is possibly TRBD1 (5 bases). CDR3 size: 13 residues. V was shortened by 6 bases and J by 2 bases, with 11 bases between the two germline ends. Germline CDR1 reads ENHRY; CDR2 reads SYGVKD. CDR3 in amino acids: CAIREATAYEQYF. The CDR3 DNA is TGTGCCATCAGGGAAGCGACAGCCTACGAGCAGTACTTC.

V gene TRBV5-1 combines with J gene TRBJ2-7, with TRBD2 matching 13 bases. V lost 3 bases to trimming and J lost 4 bases; unmatched junction nucleotides: 19. The CDR3 has 20 amino acids. Per the germline V gene, CDR1 is SGHRS and CDR2 is YFSETQ. The DNA for the CDR3 is TGCGCCAGCAGCTACCCCGTCGGGACTAGCGGGACCGCCTCCTATTACGAGCAGTACTTC. Translation gives CASSYPVGTSGTASYYEQYF. The whole variable domain, filled in from reference TRBV5-1 and TRBJ2-7, reads KAGVTQTPRYLIKTRGQQVTLSCSPISGHRSVSWYQQTPGQGLQFLFEYFSETQRNKGNFPGRFSGRQFSNSRSEMNVSTLELGDSALYLCASSYPVGTSGTASYYEQYFGPGTRLTVT.

The V call is TRBV28, the J call TRBJ2-7; D call uncertain. Deletions cut 10 bases from V and 4 bases from J, with 20 bases between. Germline values: CDR1 MDHEN, CDR2 SYDVKM. The length of the CDR3 is 14 residues. The CDR3 sequence: CATHPSNKEYEQYF. DNA for the CDR3: TGTGCCACCCACCCATCCAACAAAGAATACGAGCAGTACTTC.

The V gene is TRBV6-5, the J gene TRBJ2-3, with 11 bases aligning to TRBD2. Germline assignment: CDR1 MNHEY and CDR2 SVGAGI. This CDR3 is built from 15 residues. With V trimmed by 4 bases and J by 1 base, 1 base remained unmatched. The CDR3 nucleotides are TGTGCCAGCAGTTCACTAGCGGGAGGCACAGATACGCAGTATTTT. It is translated as CASSSLAGGTDTQYF.

The CDR3 loop is CASSGERRALFF. CDR3 sequence (DNA): TGTGCCAGCTCCGGGGAGAGGAGGGCGCTGTTTTTT. The genes are TRBV19 and TRBJ2-2; possible D gene TRBD2, 6 bases. V lost 9 bases and J 13 bases, leaving 18 bases between the germline ends. The germline V gene has CDR1 LNHDA and CDR2 SQIVND (reference sequence). There are 12 residues in the CDR3.

The CDR3 region has the DNA TGTGCCAGCAGCCCCTTTAAAGTCCGGGGACGCAGCGGGAGGGCCCCCTACGAGCAGTACTTC. As protein: CASSPFKVRGRSGRAPYEQYF. J is TRBJ2-7 and V is TRBV9, with TRBD2 matching 10 bases. Germline trimming cut 4 bases from V and 2 bases from J; bases unmatched to any gene: 24. The CDR3 is made up of 21 amino acids. The V gene's germline CDR1 is SGDLS and CDR2 YYNGEE.

This clone has more than one count but fewer than ten. The J gene is TRBJ2-1, the V gene TRBV28; D not certain. The V and J ends lost 6 bases and 4 bases respectively, with 4 bases between them. This CDR3 is built from 11 residues. The V gene's germline CDR1 is MDHEN and CDR2 SYDVKM. The CDR3 coding sequence is TGTGCCAGCAGCAAATACAATGAGCAGTTCTTC. Translating it yields CASSKYNEQFF. The variable domain in full, with the rest retrieved from reference TRBV28 and TRBJ2-1, is DVKVTQSSRYLVKRTGEKVFLECVQDMDHENMFWYRQDPGLGLRLIYFSYDVKMKEKGDIPEGYSVSREKKERFSLILESASTNQTSMYLCASSKYNEQFFGPGTRLTVL.

The chain is built from TRBV6-5 and TRBJ2-3; 12 bases align to TRBD2. Germline V gene data show CDR1 as MNHEY and CDR2 as SVGAGI. Unmatched junction bases numbered 6, after V lost 5 bases and J lost 6 bases. The CDR3 has 15 amino acids. The CDR3 protein is CASSLLLAGGDTQYF. The CDR3 DNA follows: TGTGCCAGCAGTCTCCTCCTAGCGGGAGGGGATACGCAGTATTTT.

The chain recombines TRBV14 with TRBJ2-7; D remains unclear. Trimming left V 0 bases short and J 8 bases short, with 17 bases between. The CDR3 is 15 amino acids. Germline V gives CDR1 SGHDN, CDR2 FVKESK. The CDR3 loop reads CASSQDYGRSNQQYF. DNA for the CDR3: TGTGCCAGCAGCCAAGATTACGGCAGGTCCAACCAGCAGTACTTC. The complete variable domain, with remaining parts taken from reference TRBV14 and TRBJ2-7, reads EAGVTQFPSHSVIEKGQTVTLRCDPISGHDNLYWYRRVMGKEIKFLLHFVKESKQDESGMPNNRFLAERTGGTYSTLKVQPAELEDSGVYFCASSQDYGRSNQQYFGPGTRLTVT.

This sequence joins TRBV19 and TRBJ2-1, with a weak D call TRBD2 (7 bases). Per germline, CDR1 LNHDA and CDR2 SQIVND (reference sequence). V lost 9 bases to trimming and J lost 4 bases, with 16 bases between them. This CDR3 has 14 residues. This CDR3 reads CARGGGSEYNEQFF. The CDR3 region has the DNA TGTGCCAGGGGGGGCGGGAGCGAGTACAATGAGCAGTTCTTC.

The chain is built from TRBV9 and TRBJ2-2; D unclear. The V end was cut by 2 bases, the J end by 0 bases, with 8 bases between. In germline, CDR1 is SGDLS, CDR2 YYNGEE. The CDR3 length is 15 residues. The CDR3 loop is CASSVYGSNTGELFF. CDR3 in DNA: TGTGCCAGCAGCGTCTACGGGTCGAACACCGGGGAGCTGTTTTTT. Drawing the rest from reference TRBV9 and TRBJ2-2, the complete variable domain is DSGVTQTPKHLITATGQRVTLRCSPRSGDLSVYWYQQSLDQGLQFLIQYYNGEERAKGNILERFSAQQFPDLHSELNLSSLELGDSALYFCASSVYGSNTGELFFGEGSRLTVL.

This chain joins TRBV7-8 and TRBJ2-7; tentative D call: TRBD2 (5 bases). The V gene's germline CDR1 is SGHVS and CDR2 FQNEAQ. Trimming pared 5 bases from V and 0 bases from J, leaving 11 bases between. The CDR3 runs to 14 residues. CDR3 DNA: TGTGCCAGCAGCGTAAGGACTTTCTCCTACGAGCAGTACTTC. As protein: CASSVRTFSYEQYF.

The chain couples TRBV28 to TRBJ2-7; D is perhaps TRBD2 (5 bases). The germline gives CDR1 MDHEN, CDR2 SYDVKM. V lost 5 bases to trimming and J lost 5 bases, with 16 bases between them. The CDR3 runs 14 residues. CDR3 residues: CASSPSDQRHEQYF. In DNA form, the CDR3 reads TGTGCCAGCAGTCCCTCTGACCAGCGGCACGAGCAGTACTTC.

J is TRBJ2-7 and V is TRBV28, with 12 bases fitting TRBD2. J gave up 3 bases and V 6 bases, and 12 bases lay outside the gene matches. The CDR3 totals 17 residues. CDR1 is MDHEN and CDR2 is SYDVKM in the germline V gene. CDR3 region: CASRGLAGSPAHYEQYF. The CDR3 DNA follows: TGTGCCAGCAGAGGACTAGCGGGATCCCCCGCCCACTACGAGCAGTACTTC. Using reference TRBV28 and TRBJ2-7 for the parts outside the CDR3, the full variable domain is DVKVTQSSRYLVKRTGEKVFLECVQDMDHENMFWYRQDPGLGLRLIYFSYDVKMKEKGDIPEGYSVSREKKERFSLILESASTNQTSMYLCASRGLAGSPAHYEQYFGPGTRLTVT.

The CDR3 nucleotides are TGTGCCAGCAGTTTAGGTGACAGGGACGCCGGGGAGCTGTTTTTT. This translates into CASSLGDRDAGELFF. J is TRBJ2-2 and V is TRBV28, with 7 positions matching TRBD1. The CDR3 extends over 15 amino acids. Germline CDR1 is MDHEN and CDR2 is SYDVKM. With 2 bases clipped from V and 6 bases from J, the junction kept 6 bases outside the gene matches.

The gene calls are TRBV2 and TRBJ2-2; D is unresolved. Germline V gives CDR1 SNHLY, CDR2 FYNNEI. The V end lost 3 bases, the J end lost 4 bases, and 15 bases lay between the germline ends. CDR3 length equals 16 residues. DNA for the CDR3: TGTGCCAGCAGTGAGACTTTCCAGATCGGCACCGGGGAGCTGTTTTTT. This translates into CASSETFQIGTGELFF. The full variable domain, rest sourced from reference TRBV2 and TRBJ2-2, is EPEVTQTPSHQVTQMGQEVILRCVPISNHLYFYWYRQILGQKVEFLVSFYNNEISEKSEIFDDQFSVERPDGSNFTLKIRSTKLEDSAMYFCASSETFQIGTGELFFGEGSRLTVL.

The gene calls are TRBV7-9 and TRBJ1-2; 7 nucleotides align to TRBD1. Germline CDR1 reads SEHNR; CDR2 reads FQNEAQ (reference sequence). V was clipped by 0 bases and J by 7 bases; unmatched bases: 2. This CDR3 comprises 13 residues. This chain's CDR3 is CASSLAGGAGYTF. The CDR3 DNA is TGTGCCAGCAGCTTAGCAGGGGGCGCTGGCTACACCTTC. Looking up the rest from reference TRBV7-9 and TRBJ1-2 gives the full variable domain: DTGVSQNPRHKITKRGQNVTFRCDPISEHNRLYWYRQTLGQGPEFLTYFQNEAQLEKSRLLSDRFSAERPKGSFSTLEIQRTEQGDSAMYLCASSLAGGAGYTFGSGTRLTVV.

V and J are TRBV7-9 and TRBJ2-7; maybe TRBD1 (5 bases). V shed 3 bases and J shed 2 bases, with 14 bases lying between them. This CDR3 has 15 residues. Germline V gene sequence: CDR1 SEHNR, CDR2 FQNEAQ (reference sequence). The CDR3 reads CASSFPDSETYEQYF. CDR3 nucleotides: TGTGCCAGCAGCTTTCCCGACAGTGAAACCTACGAGCAGTACTTC. Complete variable domain (other parts from reference TRBV7-9 and TRBJ2-7): DTGVSQNPRHKITKRGQNVTFRCDPISEHNRLYWYRQTLGQGPEFLTYFQNEAQLEKSRLLSDRFSAERPKGSFSTLEIQRTEQGDSAMYLCASSFPDSETYEQYFGPGTRLTVT.

A few counts support this clone. As DNA, the CDR3 is TGTGCCACCCGCCCAGGGTTGGGAGGAAACACCATATATTTT. Its translation is CATRPGLGGNTIYF. The rearrangement uses TRBV28 and TRBJ1-3; weak D call: TRBD1 (5 bases). CDR3 length: 14 amino acids. V was clipped by 10 bases and J by 4 bases, with 17 bases between them. In germline, CDR1 is MDHEN, CDR2 SYDVKM. Drawing the rest from reference TRBV28 and TRBJ1-3, the complete variable domain is DVKVTQSSRYLVKRTGEKVFLECVQDMDHENMFWYRQDPGLGLRLIYFSYDVKMKEKGDIPEGYSVSREKKERFSLILESASTNQTSMYLCATRPGLGGNTIYFGEGSWLTVV.

The rearrangement joins TRBV6-4 to TRBJ2-3; no clear D gene. Germline CDR1 reads MRHNA; CDR2 reads SNTAGT. The CDR3 has 13 residues. V was pared by 3 bases and J by 6 bases, with 10 bases between. In nucleotides, the CDR3 is TGTGCCAGCAGTGATCCGACTGGGGATACGCAGTATTTT. It codes for CASSDPTGDTQYF.

In nucleotides, the CDR3 is TGCGCCAGCAGCCCCTCTGCGCTAGTGGACGAGCAGTACTTC. This translates into CASSPSALVDEQYF. The chain has TRBV5-1 and TRBJ2-7; no reliable D call. CDR3 size: 14 residues. The germline gives CDR1 SGHRS, CDR2 YFSETQ. The V and J ends lost 4 bases and 5 bases respectively, with 16 bases between them.